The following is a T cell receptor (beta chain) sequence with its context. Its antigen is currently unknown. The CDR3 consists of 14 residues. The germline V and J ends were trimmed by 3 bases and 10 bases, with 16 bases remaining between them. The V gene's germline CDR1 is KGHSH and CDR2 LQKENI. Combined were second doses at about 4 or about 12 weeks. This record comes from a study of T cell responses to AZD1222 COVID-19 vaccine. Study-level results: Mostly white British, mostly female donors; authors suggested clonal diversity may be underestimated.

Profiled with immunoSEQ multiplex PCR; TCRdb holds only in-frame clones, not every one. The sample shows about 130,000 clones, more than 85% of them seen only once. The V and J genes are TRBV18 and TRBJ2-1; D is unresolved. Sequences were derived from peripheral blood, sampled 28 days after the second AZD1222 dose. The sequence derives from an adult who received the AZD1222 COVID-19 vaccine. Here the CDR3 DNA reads TGTGCCAGCTCACCCCCGGCCGCTAGGCTGGAGCAGTTCTTC. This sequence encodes CASSPPAARLEQFF.